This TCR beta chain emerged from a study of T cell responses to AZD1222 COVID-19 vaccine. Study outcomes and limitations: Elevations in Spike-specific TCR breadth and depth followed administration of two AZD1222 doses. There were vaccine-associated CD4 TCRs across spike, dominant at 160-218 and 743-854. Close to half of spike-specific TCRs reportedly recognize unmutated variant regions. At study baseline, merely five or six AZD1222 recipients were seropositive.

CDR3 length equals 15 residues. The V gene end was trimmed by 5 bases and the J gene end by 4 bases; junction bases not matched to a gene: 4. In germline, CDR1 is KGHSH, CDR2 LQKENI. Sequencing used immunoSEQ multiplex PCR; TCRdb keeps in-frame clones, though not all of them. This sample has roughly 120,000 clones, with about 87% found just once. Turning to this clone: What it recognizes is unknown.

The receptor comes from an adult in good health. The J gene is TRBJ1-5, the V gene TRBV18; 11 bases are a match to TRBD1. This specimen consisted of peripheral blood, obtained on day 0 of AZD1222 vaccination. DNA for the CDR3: TGTGCCAGCTCAAAGGACAGGGGGCTAAATCAGCCCCAGCATTTT. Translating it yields CASSKDRGLNQPQHF.